The 27 T cell receptor beta chains reported below all come from one sample, sequenced in a study of blood T cell repertoires in COVID-19. Some clones are missing from TCRdb's copy, which holds only in-frame ones; the method was immunoSEQ multiplex PCR. The data contain around 89,000 clones, approximately 75% of them singletons. Sequenced material: peripheral blood. The receptors stem from a woman older than 75 with acute or convalescent COVID-19.

The chain has TRBV9 and TRBJ2-3, with TRBD2 matching over 8 bases. J lost 4 bases, V lost 2 bases, and 12 bases had no gene match. The CDR3 runs to 17 residues. CDR1 is SGDLS and CDR2 is YYNGEE in the germline V gene. The chain's CDR3 is CASSVLGVTSVADTQYF. The CDR3 DNA is TGTGCCAGCAGCGTCCTAGGAGTGACTAGCGTCGCAGATACGCAGTATTTT.

The chain carries TRBV5-1 and TRBJ1-5, with D perhaps matching TRBD1 (5 bases). The CDR3 runs 15 residues. CDR1 is SGHRS and CDR2 is YFSETQ in the germline V gene. The ends were cut back, 4 bases at V and 1 base at J, with 12 bases in the middle. In nucleotides, the CDR3 is TGCGCCAGCAGCAACGACGGACAAAGCAATCAGCCCCAGCATTTT. The encoded protein is CASSNDGQSNQPQHF.

V is TRBV5-1 and J is TRBJ2-3; possibly TRBD2 for D (6 bases). V lost 2 bases and J lost 6, with 19 bases in between. Per the germline V gene, CDR1 is SGHRS and CDR2 is YFSETQ. The CDR3 totals 16 residues. The CDR3 DNA is TGCGCCAGCAGCTTATCAAGCACCGGGGCGGGGGATACGCAGTATTTT. Amino acids: CASSLSSTGAGDTQYF.

This clone was picked up a small number of times. This chain uses TRBV3-1 (or the pseudogene TRBV3-2) with TRBJ2-5; a possible D gene is TRBD2 (5 bases). Per the germline V gene, CDR1 is LGHDT and CDR2 is YNNKEL (reference sequence). Trimming cost V 8 bases and J 5 bases, with 12 bases left between them. The CDR3 is 12 amino acids. The CDR3 sequence is CASRASSETQYF. The CDR3 DNA reads TGTGCCAGCCGAGCTAGCTCGGAGACCCAGTACTTC.

This rearrangement joins TRBV15 to TRBJ1-6; tentative D call: TRBD1 (6 bases). V lost 5 bases and J lost 14, with 13 bases in between. The CDR3 spans 12 residues. Per the germline V gene, CDR1 is LNHNV and CDR2 is YYDKDF (reference sequence). CDR3 coding DNA: TGTGCCACCAGCCGACAGGCTGGGGCCCTCCACTTT. Its protein is CATSRQAGALHF.

The V call is TRBV27, the J call TRBJ2-7; 8 bases are shared with TRBD1. Germline trimming cut 4 bases from V and 5 bases from J; bases unmatched to any gene: 16. The length of the CDR3 is 17 residues. Germline V CDR1 and CDR2: MNHEY, SMNVEV (reference sequence). CDR3 protein: CASSYYQTDREINEQYF. Written as DNA, the CDR3 is TGTGCCAGCAGTTACTACCAAACGGACAGGGAGATAAACGAGCAGTACTTC.

This chain uses TRBV18 with TRBJ2-3; 7 positions match TRBD1. After removal of 1 base from V and 3 bases from J, the junction contained 4 bases not matched to a gene. Germline V gene lookup returns CDR1 KGHSH and CDR2 LQKENI. This CDR3 contains 15 residues. As DNA, the CDR3 is TGTGCCAGCTCACCACTGACGACAGGGACAGATACGCAGTATTTT. This translates into CASSPLTTGTDTQYF.

Note on this clone: Other nucleotide sequences in the sample specify the same CDR3. This chain joins TRBV12-3 or TRBV12-4 and TRBJ2-1, with D possibly matching TRBD1 (5 bases). V lost 2 bases to trimming and J lost 6 bases, with 5 bases between them. This CDR3 spans 12 amino acids. This CDR3 reads CASSLRGNEQFF. The CDR3 DNA reads as TGTGCCAGCAGTTTAAGGGGCAATGAGCAGTTCTTC.

This clone came up once. The DNA for the CDR3 is TGTGCCACCAGTGATTTGGTGACAGGGGGGGACACTGAAGCTTTCTTT. Protein: CATSDLVTGGDTEAFF. This chain joins TRBV24-1 and TRBJ1-1; 9 positions agree with TRBD1. This CDR3 region has 16 residues. From germline, CDR1 is KGHDR and CDR2 SFDVKD. J was trimmed by 3 bases and V by 0 bases; bases with no gene match: 4.

The chain is built from TRBV19 and TRBJ1-5, with 9 bases lining up with TRBD1. Germline V gene lookup returns CDR1 LNHDA and CDR2 SQIVND (reference sequence). J was trimmed by 4 bases and V by 5 bases; bases with no gene match: 3. This CDR3 contains 14 residues. This CDR3 is CASSYGQGNQPQHF. For the CDR3, the DNA is TGTGCCAGTAGTTATGGACAGGGGAATCAGCCCCAGCATTTT.

CDR3 DNA sequence: TGTGCCAGCAGCCAAGGCCCGCCAGGGCCCTTATACGAGCAGTACTTC. This translates into CASSQGPPGPLYEQYF. The V call is TRBV3-1 (or the pseudogene TRBV3-2), the J call TRBJ2-7, with D possibly matching TRBD1 (5 bases). Germline loops: CDR1 LGHDT, CDR2 YNNKEL (reference sequence). The V end was cut by 1 base, the J end by 4 bases, with 17 bases between. This CDR3 is built from 16 residues.

The DNA of the CDR3 is TGTGCCAGCAGCCCCCAGGGGACAATGCTTACTGAAGCTTTCTTT. Its protein product is CASSPQGTMLTEAFF. The chain joins TRBV5-4 to TRBJ1-1, with TRBD1 as a possible D gene (6 bases). The germline CDR1 and CDR2 sequences are SGHNT and YYREEE (reference sequence). The CDR3 spans 15 residues. Trimming pared 4 bases from V and 5 bases from J, leaving 18 bases between.

The chain has TRBV7-9 and TRBJ1-1, with a tentative D call TRBD1 (6 bases). CDR1 SEHNR and CDR2 FQNEAQ come from the germline V gene (reference sequence). This CDR3 contains 13 residues. The germline V and J ends were trimmed by 3 bases and 8 bases, with 13 bases remaining between them. Here the CDR3 reads CASSLGARGEAFF. The CDR3 DNA follows: TGTGCCAGCAGCTTGGGGGCTCGCGGGGAAGCTTTCTTT.

This CDR3 reads CASSPRQERGQPQHF. Here the CDR3 DNA reads TGTGCCAGCTCACCAAGACAGGAACGGGGTCAGCCCCAGCATTTT. This chain uses TRBV18 with TRBJ1-5; D perhaps matches TRBD1 (6 bases). Trimming pared 2 bases from V and 6 bases from J, leaving 14 bases between. Per germline, CDR1 KGHSH and CDR2 LQKENI. The CDR3 spans 15 residues.

This chain joins TRBV9 and TRBJ1-1, with D possibly matching TRBD1 (6 bases). V was cut by 3 bases and J by 1 base, with 10 bases left in between. The CDR3 has 14 residues. Germline V gene lookup returns CDR1 SGDLS and CDR2 YYNGEE. The CDR3 is CASSGLGGNTEAFF. CDR3 nucleotides: TGTGCCAGCAGCGGCTTAGGGGGGAACACTGAAGCTTTCTTT.

This chain uses TRBV2 with TRBJ1-1; maybe TRBD1 (6 bases). Germline CDR1 is SNHLY and CDR2 is FYNNEI. V was trimmed by 6 bases and J by 1 base, leaving 9 bases between them. This CDR3 is 13 amino acids long. The CDR3 DNA follows: TGTGCCAGCAGCGTACAGGGGAACACTGAAGCTTTCTTT. Translation: CASSVQGNTEAFF.

This chain connects TRBV29-1 to TRBJ2-7; D possibly corresponds to TRBD1 (5 bases). From germline, CDR1 is SQVTM and CDR2 ANQGSEA. The CDR3 contains 13 residues. With 3 bases removed from V and 3 bases from J, the gap between germline ends came to 12 bases. For the CDR3, the DNA is TGCAGCGTTGATGGCGACAGCTTCTACGAGCAGTACTTC. It yields the protein CSVDGDSFYEQYF.

This chain joins TRBV30 and TRBJ1-3; D remains ambiguous. This CDR3 region has 11 residues. CDR1 and CDR2 from the germline V gene are GTSNPN and SVGIG (reference sequence). Trimming cost V 4 bases and J 8 bases, with 9 bases left between them. The CDR3 spells CAWMAGDTIYF. The CDR3 DNA reads TGTGCCTGGATGGCGGGAGACACCATATATTTT.

The V call is TRBV10-1, the J call TRBJ1-1; the D is unclear. Trimming took off 7 bases at V and 10 bases at J, with 19 bases between the two ends. The CDR3 is 13 amino acids. Germline-derived CDR1 and CDR2 are WNHNN and SYGVQD (reference sequence). The CDR3 DNA follows: TGCGCCAGCATCCTACACCGGCAGGAGGGAGCTTTCTTT. Translated, it gives CASILHRQEGAFF.

The J gene is TRBJ2-5, the V gene TRBV27, with D maybe TRBD1 (5 bases). Germline V gives CDR1 MNHEY, CDR2 SMNVEV (reference sequence). This CDR3 has 13 residues. Between the trimmed V and J ends, which lost 4 bases and 6 bases, there was a span of 12 bases. CDR3 sequence: CASSSYLGQTQYF. The CDR3 coding sequence is TGTGCCAGCAGTTCCTATTTGGGGCAGACCCAGTACTTC.

The chain combines TRBV27 with TRBJ2-7; 10 bases map to TRBD1. CDR1 is MNHEY and CDR2 is SMNVEV in the germline V gene (reference sequence). The CDR3 contains 13 residues. V trimming: 8 bases; J trimming: 6 bases; junction bases outside the gene matches: 7. This CDR3 reads CASVRTGGTEQYF. The CDR3 bases are TGTGCCAGCGTTCGGACAGGGGGAACCGAGCAGTACTTC.

The rearrangement uses TRBV4-2 and TRBJ2-3; 9 bases agree with TRBD2. V shed 1 base, J shed 6 bases, and the junction held 2 bases outside the gene matches. The CDR3 runs 14 residues. Per the germline V gene, CDR1 is LGHNA and CDR2 is YNFKEQ. DNA of the CDR3: TGTGCCAGCAGCCAAGTAAGCGGGGGGGATACGCAGTATTTT. Translation: CASSQVSGGDTQYF.

This clone was picked up a small number of times. The chain carries TRBV5-1 and TRBJ1-2, with D perhaps matching TRBD1 (5 bases). The V end lost 4 bases, the J end lost 4 bases, and 8 bases lay between the germline ends. The CDR3 extends over 12 amino acids. Germline V CDR1 and CDR2: SGHRS, YFSETQ. The DNA for the CDR3 is TGCGCCAGCAGCGCCGACAGCTATGGCTACACCTTC. As protein: CASSADSYGYTF. Variable domain in full (rest from reference TRBV5-1 and TRBJ1-2): KAGVTQTPRYLIKTRGQQVTLSCSPISGHRSVSWYQQTPGQGLQFLFEYFSETQRNKGNFPGRFSGRQFSNSRSEMNVSTLELGDSALYLCASSADSYGYTFGSGTRLTVV.

This sequence joins TRBV18 and TRBJ2-7; the match to TRBD1 covers 10 bases. This CDR3 region has 14 residues. Unmatched junction bases numbered 4, after V lost 3 bases and J lost 5 bases. Germline V lookup: CDR1 KGHSH, CDR2 LQKENI. In DNA, the CDR3 is TGTGCCAGCTCACCGGGACAGGGGATGGACGAGCAGTACTTC. Translated, it gives CASSPGQGMDEQYF.

The chain combines TRBV3-1 (or the pseudogene TRBV3-2) with TRBJ1-4, with 7 positions matching TRBD1. The CDR3 covers 15 residues. V trimming: 5 bases; J trimming: 7 bases; junction bases outside the gene matches: 10. CDR1 LGHDT and CDR2 YNNKEL come from the germline V gene (reference sequence). The CDR3 DNA follows: TGTGCCAGCAGCAACAGGGGCTACAGGCGTGAAAAACTGTTTTTT. As protein: CASSNRGYRREKLFF.

In the case of this clone: This CDR3 is also generated by other DNA sequences in the sample. This chain connects TRBV7-9 to TRBJ1-2; D not certain. V was pared by 1 base and J by 7 bases, with 7 bases between. Looked up from germline, CDR1 is SEHNR and CDR2 is FQNEAQ (reference sequence). This CDR3 has 12 residues. Here the CDR3 DNA reads TGTGCCAGCAGCTTAGAAGCAGGTGGCTACACCTTC. Translating it yields CASSLEAGGYTF.

This chain uses TRBV6-5 with TRBJ2-1, with D possibly matching TRBD1 (5 bases). The germline gives CDR1 MNHEY, CDR2 SVGAGI. This CDR3 region has 12 residues. V was clipped by 6 bases and J by 12 bases, with 15 bases between them. The CDR3, as DNA: TGTGCCAGCAGGGACACTTTTCTCGGGCAGTTCTTC. Amino acid sequence: CASRDTFLGQFF.